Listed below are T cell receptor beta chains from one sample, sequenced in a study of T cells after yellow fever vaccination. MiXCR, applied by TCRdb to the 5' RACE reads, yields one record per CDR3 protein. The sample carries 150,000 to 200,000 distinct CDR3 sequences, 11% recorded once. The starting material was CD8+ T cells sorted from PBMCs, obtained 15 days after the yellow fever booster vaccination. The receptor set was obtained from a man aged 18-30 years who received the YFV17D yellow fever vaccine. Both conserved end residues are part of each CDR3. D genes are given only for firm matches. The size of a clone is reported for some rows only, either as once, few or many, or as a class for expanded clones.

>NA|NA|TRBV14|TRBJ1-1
TGTGCCAGCAGCCAAGTAACCAGGGTAATGAACACTGAAGCTTTCTTT
CASSQVTRVMNTEAFF
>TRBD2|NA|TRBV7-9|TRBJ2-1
TGTGCCAGCAGCGACAGCGGGGGGCCGGCCAATGAGCAGTTCTTC
CASSDSGGPANEQFF
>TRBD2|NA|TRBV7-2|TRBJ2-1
TGTGCCAGCAGCCCTGGACTAGCGGGGGGGCCATTCAATGAGCAGTTCTTC
CASSPGLAGGPFNEQFF
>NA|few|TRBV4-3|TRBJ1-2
TGCGCCAGCAGCCAGGGGACGTTTTCAGTTTATGGCTACACCTTC
CASSQGTFSVYGYTF
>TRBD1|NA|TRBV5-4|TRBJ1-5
TGTGCCAGCACCCCTCCAGGGGGCCCTCAGCCCCAGCATTTT
CASTPPGGPQPQHF
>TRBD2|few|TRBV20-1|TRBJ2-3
TGCAGTGCTAGAGATTGGCGGGGGGGCGGGGATACGCAGTATTTT
CSARDWRGGGDTQYF
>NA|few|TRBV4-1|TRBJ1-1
TGCGCCAGCAGCCAAGCAGGGGAACCTGAAGCTTTCTTT
CASSQAGEPEAFF
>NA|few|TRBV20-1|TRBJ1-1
TGCAGTGCTAGCGAGGGGGGCACTGAAGCTTTCTTT
CSASEGGTEAFF
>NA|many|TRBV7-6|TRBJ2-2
TGTGCCAGCAGCTCGGGGACTAACACCGGGGAGCTGTTTTTT
CASSSGTNTGELFF
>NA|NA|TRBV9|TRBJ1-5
TGTGCCAGCAGCCAGGACAGCATTCAACCCCAGCATTTT
CASSQDSIQPQHF
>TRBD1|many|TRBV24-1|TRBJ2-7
TGTGCCACCACTCCCGGGGGACAGGCCTACGAGCAGTACTTC
CATTPGGQAYEQYF
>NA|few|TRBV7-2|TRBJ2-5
TGTGCCAGCAGACCCGAAGGCTACCGTTTGTCGCAAGAGACCCAGTACTTC
CASRPEGYRLSQETQYF
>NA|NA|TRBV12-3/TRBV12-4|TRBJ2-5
TGTGCCAGCAGTTTAGCGGGGGGGCGTGAGACCCAGTACTTC
CASSLAGGRETQYF
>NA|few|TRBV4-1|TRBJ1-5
TGCGCCAGCAGCCAAGATAGAGGGGACGGTCAGCCCCAGCATTTT
CASSQDRGDGQPQHF
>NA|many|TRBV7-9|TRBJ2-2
TGTGCCAGCAGCTTAGCCGGACCAGACAGGGAGCTGTTTTTT
CASSLAGPDRELFF
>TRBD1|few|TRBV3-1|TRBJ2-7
TGTGCCAGCAGCCATTCCGGGACAGGCTACGAGCAGTACTTC
CASSHSGTGYEQYF
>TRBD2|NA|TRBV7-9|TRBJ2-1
TGTGCCAGCAGCCCCGGGACTAGCTTGTATGAGCAGTTCTTC
CASSPGTSLYEQFF
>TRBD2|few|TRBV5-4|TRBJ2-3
TGTGCCAGCAGCTCGGGACTAGAAACAGATACGCAGTATTTT
CASSSGLETDTQYF
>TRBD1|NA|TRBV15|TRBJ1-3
TGTGCCACCAGCAGGGGACAGGGGACATCGAGCTCTGGAAACACCATATATTTT
CATSRGQGTSSSGNTIYF